Presented here are 27 T cell receptor beta chains from one specimen sequenced in a study of cytomegalovirus exposure and HLA in healthy donors listed by TCRdb under 2017. Libraries were prepared through the immunoSEQ multiplex PCR assay. A mixture of 60 forward primers for TCR Vbeta segments and 13 reverse primers for TCR Jbeta segments was used in the multiplex PCR. The table comes from immuneACCESS by way of TCRdb, which keeps in-frame sequences with V and J called. Part of the clones is missing from these tables; in studies checked, under half for an unresolved V gene and the rest for unknown reasons. The sample records fewer than 250,000 clones, more than 70% of which are singletons. Together, the top ten hold less than 1.1% of the sample. Sequencing input: PBMCs. The receptors shown here come from a woman aged 40 to 50 in good health and CMV-seronegative.

This clone was observed once. V is TRBV5-1 and J is TRBJ1-2; D is possibly TRBD1 (6 bases). This CDR3 comprises 15 residues. Germline CDR1 SGHRS, CDR2 YFSETQ. V lost 2 bases, J lost 2 bases, and 13 bases lay in between. This CDR3 is CASSLQQGRNYGYTF. In nucleotides, the CDR3 is TGCGCCAGCAGCTTACAACAGGGAAGGAACTATGGCTACACCTTC.

The V and J genes are TRBV5-1 and TRBJ2-7; 8 bases line up with TRBD1. The V gene's germline CDR1 is SGHRS and CDR2 YFSETQ. The CDR3 loop spans 14 amino acids. Unmatched junction bases numbered 7, after V lost 3 bases and J lost 5 bases. As DNA, the CDR3 is TGCGCCAGCAGCTACCGGGACAGGAGGGACGAGCAGTACTTC. It yields the protein CASSYRDRRDEQYF.

The V gene is TRBV5-6, the J gene TRBJ1-5, with TRBD1 matching over 8 bases. CDR3 length: 14 amino acids. After removal of 3 bases from V and 7 bases from J, the junction contained 6 bases not matched to a gene. Germline loops: CDR1 SGHDT, CDR2 YYEEEE. The DNA of the CDR3 is TGTGCCAGCAGCTCGGACAGGGAGGTCCAGCCCCAGCATTTT. Translation: CASSSDREVQPQHF.

V and J are TRBV2 and TRBJ1-1, with D tentatively TRBD1 (6 bases). This CDR3 is built from 14 residues. The V end lost 6 bases, the J end lost 3 bases, and 14 bases lay between the germline ends. Germline assignment: CDR1 SNHLY and CDR2 FYNNEI. The CDR3 DNA follows: TGTGCCAGCAGCGCCTCAGGGGTGGACACTGAAGCTTTCTTT. Its translation is CASSASGVDTEAFF.

V gene TRBV4-3 combines with J gene TRBJ1-2; the match to TRBD1 covers 8 bases. Per the germline V gene, CDR1 is LGHNA and CDR2 is YSLEER. With 4 bases clipped from V and 2 bases from J, the junction kept 3 bases outside the gene matches. The CDR3 has 14 residues. The CDR3 DNA follows: TGCGCCAGCAGCCTGACAGGGGCGAACTATGGCTACACCTTC. As protein: CASSLTGANYGYTF.

About this clone: Distinct nucleotide sequences in the sample also encode this CDR3. The V gene is TRBV5-1, the J gene TRBJ1-1; D gene unclear. Germline V gene sequence: CDR1 SGHRS, CDR2 YFSETQ. The CDR3 has 14 residues. Trimming stripped 0 bases from V and 0 bases from J, with 6 bases between. The CDR3, as DNA: TGCGCCAGCAGCTTGGGTCCCTTGAACACTGAAGCTTTCTTT. This translates into CASSLGPLNTEAFF.

The chain employs TRBV11-1 and TRBJ2-1, with 9 bases that match TRBD1. This CDR3 has 18 amino acids. Germline V gives CDR1 SGHAT, CDR2 FQDESV (reference sequence). The V gene end was trimmed by 5 bases and the J gene end by 0 bases; junction bases not matched to a gene: 11. Here the CDR3 DNA reads TGTGCCAGCAGCCGTCCCGGGACAGGGATCGGCTCCTACAATGAGCAGTTCTTC. Protein sequence: CASSRPGTGIGSYNEQFF. Full variable domain (rest looked up from reference TRBV11-1 and TRBJ2-1): EAEVAQSPRYKITEKSQAVAFWCDPISGHATLYWYRQILGQGPELLVQFQDESVVDDSQLPKDRFSAERLKGVDSTLKIQPAELGDSAMYLCASSRPGTGIGSYNEQFFGPGTRLTVL.

V is TRBV7-9 and J is TRBJ2-1; 9 bases are a match to TRBD1. Germline V lookup: CDR1 SEHNR, CDR2 FQNEAQ (reference sequence). The J segment lost 5 bases and the V segment lost 3 bases, leaving 2 bases of the junction unmatched. CDR3 length: 14 amino acids. Written as DNA, the CDR3 is TGTGCCAGCAGCTTGGGGACAGGGAACAATGAGCAGTTCTTC. Protein product: CASSLGTGNNEQFF. The full variable domain, its missing parts supplied by reference TRBV7-9 and TRBJ2-1, is DTGVSQNPRHKITKRGQNVTFRCDPISEHNRLYWYRQTLGQGPEFLTYFQNEAQLEKSRLLSDRFSAERPKGSFSTLEIQRTEQGDSAMYLCASSLGTGNNEQFFGPGTRLTVL.

The gene calls are TRBV4-1 and TRBJ2-5; TRBD1 matches at 9 bases. The J segment lost 5 bases and the V segment lost 5 bases, leaving 12 bases of the junction unmatched. Germline CDR1 reads MGHRA; CDR2 reads YSYEKL. The CDR3 covers 16 residues. The CDR3 spells CASSAPETGGRETQYF. DNA of the CDR3: TGCGCCAGCAGCGCCCCCGAGACAGGGGGTAGGGAGACCCAGTACTTC.

The chain employs TRBV11-2 and TRBJ1-1; 8 nucleotides match TRBD1. Germline loops: CDR1 SGHAT, CDR2 FQNNGV. The CDR3 has 15 amino acids. Trimming cost V 5 bases and J 4 bases; bases outside gene matches: 9. The CDR3 coding sequence is TGTGCCAGCAGCGGAATGACAGGGGCGGGCACTGAAGCTTTCTTT. Encoded protein: CASSGMTGAGTEAFF.

The chain recombines TRBV5-1 with TRBJ2-3; 9 nucleotides line up with TRBD1. Germline lookup yields CDR1 SGHRS and CDR2 YFSETQ. The CDR3 is 15 residues long. The V and J ends lost 6 bases and 3 bases, in that order; junction bases with no gene match: 8. Written as DNA, the CDR3 is TGCGCCAGCATGGTTGGACAGGGGCGTACAGATACGCAGTATTTT. Protein sequence: CASMVGQGRTDTQYF.

Concerning this clone itself: Other nucleotide sequences from this sample produce the same CDR3. This rearrangement joins TRBV7-2 to TRBJ2-5; TRBD2 agrees at 10 bases. Germline-derived CDR1 and CDR2 are SGHTA and FQGNSA. The trim removed 5 bases at V and 1 base at J, leaving 1 base unmatched. This CDR3 contains 14 residues. Written as DNA, the CDR3 is TGTGCCAGCAGCACTAGCGGGATCCAAGAGACCCAGTACTTC. Its translation is CASSTSGIQETQYF.

V is TRBV5-4 and J is TRBJ2-3; TRBD2 matches at 14 bases. With 4 bases clipped from V and 6 bases from J, the junction kept 4 bases outside the gene matches. Germline-derived CDR1 and CDR2 are SGHNT and YYREEE (reference sequence). This CDR3 is 15 amino acids long. CDR3 in amino acids: CASSRGLAGADTQYF. The CDR3 nucleotides are TGTGCCAGCAGCCGGGGACTAGCGGGAGCTGATACGCAGTATTTT.

The rearrangement links TRBV2 to TRBJ2-5; 12 bases are shared with TRBD2. This CDR3 has 15 amino acids. The ends lost 4 bases at V and 4 bases at J; junction bases unmatched: 4. The V gene's germline CDR1 is SNHLY and CDR2 FYNNEI. In DNA form, the CDR3 reads TGTGCCAGCAGTGCTCTAGCGGGAGGGATAGAGACCCAGTACTTC. Translation gives CASSALAGGIETQYF.

The chain employs TRBV25-1 and TRBJ1-1; D gene ambiguous. The V and J ends lost 1 base and 1 base respectively, with 7 bases between them. CDR3 size: 14 residues. CDR1 and CDR2 from the germline V gene are MGHDK and SYGVNS. In DNA, the CDR3 is TGTGCCAGCAGTGAATCGGTTGGGAACACTGAAGCTTTCTTT. As protein: CASSESVGNTEAFF.

This clone was seen ten or more times. The chain is built from TRBV25-1 and TRBJ2-1; 9 bases agree with TRBD1. The CDR3 is 15 amino acids. Germline CDR1 reads MGHDK; CDR2 reads SYGVNS. V gave up 2 bases and J gave up 9 bases; unmatched junction bases: 8. The CDR3 sequence is CASSEGQGITSEQFF. The CDR3 region has the DNA TGTGCCAGCAGTGAAGGACAGGGGATAACCTCTGAGCAGTTCTTC. Drawing the rest from reference TRBV25-1 and TRBJ2-1, the complete variable domain is EADIYQTPRYLVIGTGKKITLECSQTMGHDKMYWYQQDPGMELHLIHYSYGVNSTEKGDLSSESTVSRIRTEHFPLTLESARPSHTSQYLCASSEGQGITSEQFFGPGTRLTVL.

The chain is built from TRBV27 and TRBJ2-5; 9 bases align to TRBD1. The tail of the sequence fits TRBJ2-7 better, so the J call may be wrong. CDR1 and CDR2 from the germline V gene are MNHEY and SMNVEV (reference sequence). This CDR3 region has 16 residues. The CDR3 coding sequence is TGTGCCAGCACTGCTCGGACGGGACAGGGCCTCTACGAGCAGTACTTC. It encodes CASTARTGQGLYEQYF.

This chain links TRBV19 with TRBJ2-7; the match to TRBD1 covers 7 bases. The CDR3 sequence is 13 residues long. Losses at the gene ends were 7 bases for V and 5 bases for J; bases not matched to a gene: 8. Germline CDR1 is LNHDA and CDR2 is SQIVND (reference sequence). CDR3 nucleotide sequence: TGTGCCAGTACCCGACAGGGTGGGAACGAGCAGTACTTC. It translates to CASTRQGGNEQYF.

The rearrangement joins TRBV6-1 to TRBJ2-1; TRBD1 aligns across 7 bases. V was pared by 2 bases and J by 6 bases, with 7 bases of the junction left unmatched. CDR1 MNHNS and CDR2 SASEGT come from the germline V gene. The CDR3 runs 15 residues. The CDR3 DNA reads as TGTGCCAGCAGTGAAATGGTTGACAGGGTCAATGAGCAGTTCTTC. Amino acids: CASSEMVDRVNEQFF.

Concerning this clone itself: The sample holds other DNA sequences that translate to the same CDR3. V usage is TRBV7-9 and J usage is TRBJ2-5, with 8 positions matching TRBD2. Germline values: CDR1 SEHNR, CDR2 FQNEAQ (reference sequence). The CDR3 consists of 15 residues. The V gene end was trimmed by 0 bases and the J gene end by 1 base; junction bases not matched to a gene: 1. CDR3 in amino acids: CASSLALAVQETQYF. The CDR3 nucleotides are TGTGCCAGCAGCTTAGCACTAGCGGTCCAAGAGACCCAGTACTTC.

The chain carries TRBV5-1 and TRBJ1-2, with 9 bases identical to TRBD1. Germline values: CDR1 SGHRS, CDR2 YFSETQ. The trim removed 3 bases at V and 8 bases at J, leaving 2 bases unmatched. The CDR3 consists of 12 residues. CDR3: CASSSGQGGYTF. The CDR3, as DNA: TGCGCCAGCAGCTCTGGACAGGGGGGCTACACCTTC.

The rearrangement joins TRBV7-2 to TRBJ2-7; D not certain. Germline V CDR1 and CDR2: SGHTA, FQGNSA. Trimming removed 2 bases at V and 0 bases at J, with 8 bases between. The CDR3 extends over 14 amino acids. This CDR3 reads CASSLSPDSYEQYV. The CDR3, as DNA: TGTGCCAGCAGCTTAAGTCCTGACTCCTACGAGCAGTACGTC.

The chain carries TRBV14 and TRBJ1-1, with 7 positions matching TRBD1. Germline V lookup: CDR1 SGHDN, CDR2 FVKESK. The V segment lost 7 bases and the J segment 1 base; nucleotides outside the gene matches: 3. This CDR3 is built from 13 residues. The CDR3 DNA is TGTGCCAGCAACCGACAGGGGAACACTGAAGCTTTCTTT. It yields the protein CASNRQGNTEAFF.

The gene calls are TRBV6-5 and TRBJ1-3, with D hard to call. Germline CDR1 MNHEY, CDR2 SVGAGI. With 6 bases removed from V and 4 bases from J, the gap between germline ends came to 16 bases. The CDR3 length is 15 residues. Here the CDR3 DNA reads TGTGCCAGCAGCTCTAAGTCCGCGGGAGGAAACACCATATATTTT. It codes for CASSSKSAGGNTIYF.

V usage is TRBV27 and J usage is TRBJ2-1; tentative D call: TRBD1 (6 bases). This CDR3 contains 17 residues. The germline V gene encodes CDR1 MNHEY and CDR2 SMNVEV (reference sequence). V lost 3 bases and J 2 bases, leaving 17 bases between the germline ends. The CDR3: CASSFPPTGKPYNEQFF. The CDR3 nucleotides read TGTGCCAGCAGTTTTCCTCCCACAGGGAAACCCTACAATGAGCAGTTCTTC.

The J gene is TRBJ1-5, the V gene TRBV7-2; D is uncertain. Trimming removed 3 bases from V and 4 bases from J, with 7 bases in between. The CDR3 is 13 amino acids. Looked up from germline, CDR1 is SGHTA and CDR2 is FQGNSA. The CDR3 DNA sequence: TGTGCCAGCAGCTTGACGGAGAATCAGCCCCAGCATTTT. This sequence encodes CASSLTENQPQHF.

This clone was observed once. This chain uses TRBV5-6 with TRBJ2-1; 10 bases fit TRBD2. The CDR3 loop spans 16 amino acids. After removal of 2 bases from V and 5 bases from J, the junction contained 7 bases not matched to a gene. Looked up from germline, CDR1 is SGHDT and CDR2 is YYEEEE. Here the CDR3 reads CASSFGLAVINNEQFF. The CDR3 nucleotides read TGTGCCAGCAGCTTCGGACTAGCGGTTATTAACAATGAGCAGTTCTTC. Variable domain in full (rest from reference TRBV5-6 and TRBJ2-1): DAGVTQSPTHLIKTRGQQVTLRCSPKSGHDTVSWYQQALGQGPQFIFQYYEEEERQRGNFPDRFSGHQFPNYSSELNVNALLLGDSALYLCASSFGLAVINNEQFFGPGTRLTVL.